What follows is one T cell receptor beta chain and its context. What antigen it recognizes has not been identified. A junction boundary mismatches the germline segment, possibly from a read error. To demonstrate the VDJtools post-analysis software, TCR beta repertoires were profiled from the peripheral blood of roughly 12 young patients with multiple sclerosis. The patients with multiple sclerosis were children and adolescents between about 6 and 17 years of age. This specimen belongs to a study of post-analysis software for immune sequencing data (dated by TCRdb to 2014 to 2015). With respect to the entire study: The recorded disease courses included relapsing-remitting, secondary progressive and progressive-relapsing multiple sclerosis, and some patients had no subtype annotation. A subset of samples was prepared in parallel using single-end sample barcoding, then pooled and co-amplified after Illumina adapter ligation. The patient repertoires were compared against 10 to 12 previously published healthy control repertoires obtained from donors aged roughly 6 to 25 years.

To prepare the library, PCR was applied. Data came from an Illumina HiSeq 2500. To reduce PCR and sequencing biases, unique molecular identifiers were built into the TCR beta cDNA libraries. Roughly 500,000 cDNA molecules were obtained for every 1 to 10 million input T cells, so each molecule roughly corresponded to one T cell. Patient libraries were prepared and sequenced with the same protocol used for the earlier healthy control dataset. Samples belonging to the same batch were prepared together, multiplexed and sequenced on a shared HiSeq lane. Per the original workflow: Raw barcoded reads were processed with MIGEC, discarding single-read molecular identifier groups before consensus assembly and CDR3 extraction. VDJtools was used for post-analysis of the clonotype tables, with diversity normalized by down-sampling every dataset to the smallest sample size. In repertoire overlap clustering, CDR3 amino acid sequences, but not nucleotide sequences, were matched to correct batch-related cross-sample contamination. TCRdb passed the public sequencing reads through fastp at Q25 and MiXCR, retaining productive beta sequences. Every CDR3 protein is listed once, alongside the most common genes and DNA of its rows. For this entry, the V and J calls and clone size follow TCRdb and not the study's own pipeline. The sample table shows roughly 600,000 distinct CDR3 sequences, and 44% are seen once. About 1.5% of the sample is in the top ten clones.

Overall results and qualifications from the work: The control group was slightly older than the multiple sclerosis patient group. When samples were clustered directly using the F measure, samples prepared in the same batch co-clustered strongly, which prompted a batch-effect correction. Patients showed significantly higher frequencies than controls for a few TRBV segments, among them TRBV5-6, TRBV5-1 and TRBV20-1. Significantly lower normalized Chao1 diversity was found in multiple sclerosis patients than in controls, suggesting substantial peripheral T-cell clonal expansion.

The CDR3 runs 16 residues from the cysteine to the phenylalanine. The retained sequence is limited to the CDR3, 48 bases, with the frame set at the first base. Material: blood. The clonotype comes from a girl between 10 and 17 years old with multiple sclerosis. In this chain, TRBV12-3 or TRBV12-4 is recombined with TRBJ2-3; TRBD1 aligns with 8 central bases. The CDR3 region reads CASSPLRTGRTDAQYF. The nucleotide sequence reads as follows: TGTGCCAGCAGTCCCCTGAGGACAGGGAGAACAGATGCGCAGTATTTT.